This T cell receptor beta chain was recorded in a study of resident and recirculating memory T cells in vitiligo. Study details: Samples were epidermis from two lesional and two nonlesional sites, plus PBMCs. Points from the study as a whole: Vitiligo lesions lacked a unique dominant clone, and clonality varied.

Details on this clone: As yet, its antigen is unknown.

Method: immunoSEQ multiplex PCR; TCRdb's copy keeps in-frame clones and lacks some. This sample has 70,000 or so clones, with approximately 90% found just once. Germline assignment: CDR1 SGHVS and CDR2 FQNEAQ. The CDR3 has 15 residues. J was trimmed by 1 base and V by 5 bases; bases with no gene match: 4. The TCR sequence derives from a male donor with vitiligo. Material for sequencing was blood. The V and J genes are TRBV7-8 and TRBJ2-3, with 9 positions matching TRBD1. In DNA form, the CDR3 reads TGTGCCAGCAGCCACAGGACAGGGGGCACAGATACGCAGTATTTT. Protein: CASSHRTGGTDTQYF. Variable domain in full (rest from reference TRBV7-8 and TRBJ2-3): GAGVSQSPRYKVAKRGQDVALRCDPISGHVSLFWYQQALGQGPEFLTYFQNEAQLDKSGLPSDRFFAERPEGSVSTLKIQRTQQEDSAVYLCASSHRTGGTDTQYFGPGTRLTVL.